This T cell receptor (beta chain) was retrieved from a study of blood T cell repertoires in COVID-19. Study as a whole: There were acute and convalescent COVID-19 samples, and they came from the United States, Italy and Spain. The cDNA or gDNA used as material had been derived from T cells, B-cell-depleted T cells, or PBMCs.

This clone was recorded a few times. The CDR3 runs to 17 residues. CDR1 and CDR2 from the germline V gene are SGDLS and YYNGEE. With V trimmed by 4 bases and J by 8 bases, 13 bases remained unmatched. Per the original methods: Amplification with reference gene primers provided the estimates of nucleated cell counts. Generated by immunoSEQ multiplex PCR, the TCRdb table keeps only in-frame clones and is missing some. V, J and clone size were drawn from that table, and D and trimming were deduced from the DNA. The table lists roughly 200,000 clones, about 80% of them singletons, with 4.4% in the top ten.

Sequencing was done on a sample of peripheral blood. The source is a man aged 45-60 years with active or convalescent COVID-19. The chain links TRBV9 to TRBJ2-2; 11 positions match TRBD2. The CDR3 sequence: CASSFRLAGSGKGELFF. The CDR3 DNA is TGTGCCAGCAGCTTCCGACTAGCGGGGTCTGGGAAAGGGGAGCTGTTTTTT.